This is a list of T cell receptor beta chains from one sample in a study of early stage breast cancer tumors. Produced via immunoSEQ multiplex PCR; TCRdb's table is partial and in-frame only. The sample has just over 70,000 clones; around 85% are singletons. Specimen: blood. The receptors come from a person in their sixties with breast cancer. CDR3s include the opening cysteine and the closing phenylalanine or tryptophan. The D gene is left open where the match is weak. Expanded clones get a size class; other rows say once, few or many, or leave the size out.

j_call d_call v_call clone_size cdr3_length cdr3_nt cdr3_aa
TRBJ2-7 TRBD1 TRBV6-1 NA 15 TGTGCCAGCGAAACCCCTGGACAGGTGCCCTACGAGCAGTACTTC CASETPGQVPYEQYF
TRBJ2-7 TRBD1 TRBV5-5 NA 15 TGTGCCAGCAGCTTCCAGGGGGCGCGGTCCTACGAGCAGTACTTC CASSFQGARSYEQYF
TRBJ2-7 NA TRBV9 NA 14 TGTGCCAGCAGCTACACCGGGACGGGCTACGAGCAGTACTTC CASSYTGTGYEQYF
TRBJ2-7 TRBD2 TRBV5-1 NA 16 TGCGCCAGCAGCTTCACTAGCGGGAGCCTTTCCTACGAGCAGTACTTC CASSFTSGSLSYEQYF
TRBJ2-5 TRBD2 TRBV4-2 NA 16 TGTGCCAGCAGCCAATATCAAGTAGCGGGTCAAGAGACCCAGTACTTC CASSQYQVAGQETQYF
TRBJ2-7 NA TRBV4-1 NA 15 TGCGCCAGCAGCCCTTCAAGGGACCTCTCCTACGAGCAGTACTTC CASSPSRDLSYEQYF
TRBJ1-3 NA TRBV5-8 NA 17 TGTGCCAGCAGCTTGACTGGCACCGTCCTCTCTGGAAACACCATATATTTT CASSLTGTVLSGNTIYF
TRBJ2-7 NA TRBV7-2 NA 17 TGTGCCAGCAGCGCCGGGGACCCAAGCATCTACCCCTACGAGCAGTACTTC CASSAGDPSIYPYEQYF
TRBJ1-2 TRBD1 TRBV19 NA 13 TGTGCCAGTAGGCCATCAGGGGGAAGTGGCTACACCTTC CASRPSGGSGYTF
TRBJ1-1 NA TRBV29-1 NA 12 TGCAGCGTTGTCCCCAGGGACACTGAAGCTTTCTTT CSVVPRDTEAFF
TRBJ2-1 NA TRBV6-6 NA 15 TGTGCCAGCAGTTCTAACGACGCCTCCTACAATGAGCAGTTCTTC CASSSNDASYNEQFF
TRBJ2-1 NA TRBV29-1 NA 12 TGCAGCGTCGTGGGGGGAGTGGATGAGCAGTTCTTC CSVVGGVDEQFF
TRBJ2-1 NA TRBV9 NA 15 TGTGCCAGCAGCGTAAGGCTTGGCTCCTACAATGAGCAGTTCTTC CASSVRLGSYNEQFF
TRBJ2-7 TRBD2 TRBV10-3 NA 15 TGTGCCATCAGTGTCCAGGCGGGGGGAACCGACGAGCAGTACTTC CAISVQAGGTDEQYF
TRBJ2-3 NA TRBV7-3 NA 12 TGTGCCAGCAGCTCGGGCCTAGATACGCAGTATTTT CASSSGLDTQYF
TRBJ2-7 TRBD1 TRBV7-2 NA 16 TGTGCCAGCAGGTGGGCGGGACAGGGGTATTTCGGAGAGCAGTACTTC CASRWAGQGYFGEQYF
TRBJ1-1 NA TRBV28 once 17 TGTGCCAGCAGCCTAGGGGGTTCGGACTACATGAACACTGAAGCTTTCTTT CASSLGGSDYMNTEAFF
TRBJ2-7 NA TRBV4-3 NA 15 TGCGCCAGCAGCCAAGATGTTATGGGAGGGGGGGAGCAGTACTTC CASSQDVMGGGEQYF
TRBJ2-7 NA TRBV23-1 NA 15 TGCGCCAGCAGTCGGACCGGGACCAGACCCTACGAGCAGTACTTC CASSRTGTRPYEQYF
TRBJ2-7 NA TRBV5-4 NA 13 TGTGCCAGCAGGGAGGGACTTTCCTACGAGCAGTACTTC CASREGLSYEQYF
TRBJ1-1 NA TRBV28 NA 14 TGTGCCAGCAGTCTCAATTGGGGGAAACCTGAAGCTTTCTTT CASSLNWGKPEAFF
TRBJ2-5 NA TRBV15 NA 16 TGTGCCACCAGCAGAAAGGGAGCGAACCCTCAAGAGACCCAGTACTTC CATSRKGANPQETQYF
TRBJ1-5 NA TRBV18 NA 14 TGTGCCAGCTCACCAGGTCAGGAGGTTCAGCCCCAGCATTTT CASSPGQEVQPQHF
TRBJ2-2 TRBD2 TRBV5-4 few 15 TGTGCCAGCAGCTCACCGCGGGGGGCCGACGGGGAGCTGTTTTTT CASSSPRGADGELFF
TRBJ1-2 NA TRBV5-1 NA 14 TGCGCCAGCAGCCCCCGACAGGCTAACTATGGCTACACCTTC CASSPRQANYGYTF
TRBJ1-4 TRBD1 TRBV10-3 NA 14 TGTGCCATCCGGCCGGACAGGGGGGAGGAAAAACTGTTTTTT CAIRPDRGEEKLFF
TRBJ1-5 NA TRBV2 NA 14 TGTGCCAGCAGTGACAGGATACGCAATCAGCCCCAGCATTTT CASSDRIRNQPQHF
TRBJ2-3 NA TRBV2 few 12 TGTGCCAGCAGTGGAAGTCTAGATACGCAGTATTTT CASSGSLDTQYF
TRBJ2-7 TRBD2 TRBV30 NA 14 TGTGCCTGGAGTGGCGGGGGGATTACCTACGAGCAGTACTTC CAWSGGGITYEQYF
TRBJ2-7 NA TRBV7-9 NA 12 TGTGCCAGCAGCTTATTCCCCCACGAGCAGTACTTC CASSLFPHEQYF
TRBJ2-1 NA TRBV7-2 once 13 TGTGCCAGCAGCTTAGGGGCCCTAGGTGAGCAGTTCTTC CASSLGALGEQFF
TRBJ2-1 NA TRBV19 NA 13 TGTGCCAGTAACACAGGGGACTTCAATGAGCAGTTCTTC CASNTGDFNEQFF
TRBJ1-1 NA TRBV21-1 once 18 TGTGCCAGCAGCAAAAAATCAACCGGACCTTTAGGGGGCACTGAAGCTTTCTTT CASSKKSTGPLGGTEAFF
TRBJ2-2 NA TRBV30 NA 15 TGTGCCGCGAAAAGCGGGCCTGCGAACACCGGGGAGCTGTTTTTT CAAKSGPANTGELFF
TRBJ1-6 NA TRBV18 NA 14 TGTGCCAGCTCTGGACAGAGTTATAATTCACCCCTCCACTTT CASSGQSYNSPLHF
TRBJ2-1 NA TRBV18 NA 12 TGTGCCAGCTCACCTCAGACGGGGGATCGGTTCTTC CASSPQTGDRFF
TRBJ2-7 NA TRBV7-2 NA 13 TGTGCCAGCAGCTCTGGACCGTGGTACGAGCAGTACTTC CASSSGPWYEQYF
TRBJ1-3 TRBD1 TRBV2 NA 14 TGTGCCAGCAGTGTTGACAGGGGTGGAAACACCATATATTTT CASSVDRGGNTIYF
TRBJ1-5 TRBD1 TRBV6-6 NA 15 TGTGCCAGCAGTCCCACGACAGGGAGAAATCAGCCCCAGCATTTT CASSPTTGRNQPQHF
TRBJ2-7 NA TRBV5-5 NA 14 TGTGCCAGCAGGCAGCCGGGGGCGGCTAACGAGCAGTACTTC CASRQPGAANEQYF
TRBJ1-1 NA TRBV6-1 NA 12 TGTGCCAGCATACTAACCTCGCTTGAGGCTTTCTTT CASILTSLEAFF
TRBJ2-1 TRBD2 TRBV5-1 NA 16 TGCGCCAGCAGCTTGGGGAATAGCGGGGGGGCTGATGAGCAGTTCTTC CASSLGNSGGADEQFF
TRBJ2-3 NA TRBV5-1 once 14 TGCGCCAGCAGCTCCCCATCGGCAGGAGATACGCAGTATTTT CASSSPSAGDTQYF
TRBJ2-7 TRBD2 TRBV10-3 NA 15 TGTGCCATCAAACCGGGACTAGCGGCCACCTACGAGCAGTACTTC CAIKPGLAATYEQYF
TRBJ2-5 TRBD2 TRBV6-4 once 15 TGTGCCAGCAGCCCGCCTAGCGGGGGGGCCGAGACCCAGTACTTC CASSPPSGGAETQYF
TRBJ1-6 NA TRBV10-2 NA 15 TGCGCCAGCAGTGAGCTCGGTTCCTATAATTCACCCCTCCACTTT CASSELGSYNSPLHF